Below are 32 T cell receptor beta chains sequenced from a single sample in a study of long-term antiretroviral therapy in people with HIV (dated by TCRdb to 2022 to 2024). Sequencing of the TRB variable region was done with the immunoSEQ hsTCRB v3.0 assay at survey level resolution. This immuneACCESS table, as held by TCRdb, lists in-frame sequences with V and J called but not all clones. Of the missing ones, under half trace to an unresolved V gene in checked studies; the others have no known cause. The sample yields about 40,000 clones; around 86% were counted once. The ten biggest clones cover approximately 6.2% of the sample. Sample: unsorted PBMCs, taken 1 year after starting antiretroviral therapy. The source of these receptors is a man between 18 and 35 years old with HIV.

The V gene is TRBV5-6, the J gene TRBJ1-2; D is possibly TRBD1 (6 bases). CDR3 length equals 14 residues. Germline V gives CDR1 SGHDT, CDR2 YYEEEE. V was shortened by 6 bases and J by 7 bases, with 19 bases between the two germline ends. In DNA form, the CDR3 reads TGTGCCAGCACCTTAGGAGACAGGCTAGGTGGCTACACCTTC. The encoded protein is CASTLGDRLGGYTF.

The chain joins TRBV28 to TRBJ2-7, with D possibly being TRBD2 (6 bases). The V gene lost 6 bases and the J gene lost 1 base, with 13 bases spanning the gap. The CDR3 length is 14 residues. Germline V gene sequence: CDR1 MDHEN, CDR2 SYDVKM. This CDR3 is CASSSHRESYEQYF. The CDR3 DNA reads TGTGCCAGCAGCTCTCATCGGGAGTCCTACGAGCAGTACTTC.

CDR3 protein: CASSLFQDTEAFF. The CDR3 nucleotides read TGTGCCAGCAGCTTGTTTCAGGACACTGAAGCTTTCTTT. The J gene is TRBJ1-1, the V gene TRBV5-6; no clear D gene. Germline values: CDR1 SGHDT, CDR2 YYEEEE. V was cut by 1 base and J by 3 bases, with 7 bases left in between. The CDR3 has 13 amino acids.

This chain connects TRBV18 to TRBJ2-7; TRBD1 agrees at 7 bases. Germline CDR1 KGHSH, CDR2 LQKENI. The CDR3 has 12 residues. V lost 4 bases, J lost 5 bases, and 2 bases stayed unmatched. The CDR3 DNA follows: TGTGCCAGCTCACTTCAGGGGGACGAGCAGTACTTC. Translating it yields CASSLQGDEQYF.

The gene calls are TRBV5-1 and TRBJ2-2; TRBD1 aligns across 7 bases. The CDR3 has 16 amino acids. CDR1 is SGHRS and CDR2 is YFSETQ in the germline V gene. After removal of 1 base from V and 1 base from J, the junction contained 4 bases not matched to a gene. The CDR3 nucleotides read TGCGCCAGCAGCTTGTTCCCAGGGGGGAACACCGGGGAGCTGTTTTTT. This encodes CASSLFPGGNTGELFF.

This clone was seen only once. This sequence joins TRBV9 and TRBJ1-1; D uncertain. CDR3 size: 15 residues. Germline CDR1 SGDLS, CDR2 YYNGEE. V was pared by 4 bases and J by 0 bases, with 13 bases between. This CDR3 reads CASSKLTSMNTEAFF. CDR3 coding DNA: TGTGCCAGCAGCAAACTGACAAGTATGAACACTGAAGCTTTCTTT.

V is TRBV28 and J is TRBJ2-7; TRBD1 matches at 9 bases. CDR3 length equals 17 residues. The J segment lost 0 bases and the V segment lost 3 bases, leaving 9 bases of the junction unmatched. CDR1 is MDHEN, CDR2 SYDVKM, per germline. CDR3 region: CASSFVLQGASSYEQYF. CDR3 sequence (DNA): TGTGCCAGCAGTTTCGTCCTACAGGGGGCGTCCTCCTACGAGCAGTACTTC.

The CDR3 DNA is TGCGCCAGCAGCTTGGGCAGGGGGGCATCCTACGAGCAGTACTTC. This gives the protein CASSLGRGASYEQYF. The chain joins TRBV5-1 to TRBJ2-7; D might be TRBD1 (7 bases). This CDR3 has 15 amino acids. Germline values: CDR1 SGHRS, CDR2 YFSETQ. Trimming shortened V by 0 bases and J by 1 base, and 11 bases separated the two germline ends.

The sample holds a few counts of this clone. V is TRBV9 and J is TRBJ2-1; D is uncertain. Trimming left V 0 bases short and J 9 bases short, with 10 bases between. The CDR3 totals 13 residues. Germline CDR1 and CDR2: SGDLS and YYNGEE. The CDR3 sequence is CASSVGSQSEQFF. The DNA for the CDR3 is TGTGCCAGCAGCGTAGGGAGTCAGTCTGAGCAGTTCTTC.

V and J are TRBV7-3 and TRBJ2-3; TRBD1 aligns across 8 bases. Germline trimming cut 6 bases from V and 2 bases from J; bases unmatched to any gene: 4. Germline CDR1 is SGHTA and CDR2 is FQGTGA. The CDR3 has 14 amino acids. The CDR3 here is CASRARGLTDTQYF. The CDR3 DNA sequence: TGTGCCAGCAGGGCCAGGGGGCTCACAGATACGCAGTATTTT.

V usage is TRBV19 and J usage is TRBJ1-4; no firm D call. CDR3 size: 13 residues. V was shortened by 5 bases and J by 6 bases, with 10 bases between the two germline ends. CDR1 and CDR2 from the germline V gene are LNHDA and SQIVND (reference sequence). In DNA, the CDR3 is TGTGCCAGTAGTGTTAGGACGGATGAAAAACTGTTTTTT. This gives the protein CASSVRTDEKLFF.

The chain has TRBV19 and TRBJ1-6; no clear D. The CDR3 loop spans 12 amino acids. The V gene's germline CDR1 is LNHDA and CDR2 SQIVND (reference sequence). V lost 3 bases, J lost 9 bases, and 6 bases lay in between. CDR3 nucleotide sequence: TGTGCCAGTAGTATGGATGGTTCACCCCTCCACTTT. As protein: CASSMDGSPLHF.

The chain couples TRBV18 to TRBJ2-5; TRBD2 might be the D (6 bases). The CDR3 contains 14 residues. V was shortened by 3 bases and J by 5 bases, with 13 bases between the two germline ends. CDR1 KGHSH and CDR2 LQKENI come from the germline V gene. CDR3 residues: CASSPAGYRETQYF. The CDR3 coding sequence is TGTGCCAGCTCACCTGCGGGGTACAGGGAGACCCAGTACTTC.

The rearrangement joins TRBV7-9 to TRBJ2-1; the match to TRBD2 covers 10 bases. CDR3 length: 14 residues. Germline-derived CDR1 and CDR2 are SEHNR and FQNEAQ (reference sequence). The J segment lost 14 bases and the V segment lost 5 bases, leaving 12 bases of the junction unmatched. In DNA, the CDR3 is TGTGCCAGCAGCCCCCCCATAAGCGGGAGGGCCGAGTTCTTC. It translates to CASSPPISGRAEFF.

CDR3 nucleotide sequence: TGTGCCAGCAGCTTCCGGAAGGGGTCGGGTGAGCAGTTCTTC. Protein product: CASSFRKGSGEQFF. The rearrangement joins TRBV7-2 to TRBJ2-1; D is perhaps TRBD1 (5 bases). The CDR3 covers 14 residues. Trimming took off 3 bases at V and 9 bases at J, with 15 bases between the two ends. CDR1 and CDR2 from the germline V gene are SGHTA and FQGNSA.

This chain uses TRBV7-9 with TRBJ2-1; 10 bases fit TRBD2. Germline V gene data show CDR1 as SEHNR and CDR2 as FQNEAQ (reference sequence). CDR3 size: 14 residues. With 5 bases clipped from V and 10 bases from J, the junction kept 8 bases outside the gene matches. The CDR3 coding sequence is TGTGCCAGCAGCCTTACACTAGCGGGGATAGAGCAGTTCTTC. Protein product: CASSLTLAGIEQFF.

This clone was recorded a few times. This sequence joins TRBV19 and TRBJ1-1; the match to TRBD1 covers 8 bases. The CDR3 spans 15 residues. CDR1 is LNHDA, CDR2 SQIVND, per germline (reference sequence). V dropped 1 base and J dropped 10; count of bases not matched to a gene: 11. The CDR3 loop reads CASSIVRDRPNGAFF. In nucleotides, the CDR3 is TGTGCCAGTAGTATAGTCCGGGACAGGCCTAACGGAGCTTTCTTT.

The chain is built from TRBV7-6 and TRBJ1-5, with D possibly being TRBD1 (5 bases). Germline CDR1 reads SGHVS; CDR2 reads FNYEAQ. Deletions cut 5 bases from V and 3 bases from J, with 14 bases between. This CDR3 comprises 15 residues. This CDR3 reads CASSPGLGLNQPQHF. In DNA form, the CDR3 reads TGTGCCAGCAGCCCAGGGTTAGGACTCAATCAGCCCCAGCATTTT.

The chain carries TRBV12-5 and TRBJ1-1; D ambiguous. The CDR3 has 13 residues. Trimming pared 6 bases from V and 4 bases from J, leaving 12 bases between. The germline CDR1 and CDR2 sequences are LGHNT and FRNRAP. The CDR3 is CASGPGLGTEAFF. CDR3 sequence (DNA): TGTGCTAGTGGCCCTGGCTTGGGCACTGAAGCTTTCTTT.

The rearrangement links TRBV19 to TRBJ2-4; either TRBD1 or TRBD2 may fit D (6 bases each). CDR1 and CDR2 from the germline V gene are LNHDA and SQIVND (reference sequence). V was pared by 1 base and J by 0 bases, with 19 bases between. The CDR3 covers 19 residues. The CDR3 spells CASSIGGARVPLAKNIQYF. The CDR3 nucleotides read TGTGCCAGTAGTATAGGGGGGGCGCGGGTTCCCTTAGCCAAAAACATTCAGTACTTC. The whole variable domain, filled in from reference TRBV19 and TRBJ2-4, reads DGGITQSPKYLFRKEGQNVTLSCEQNLNHDAMYWYRQDPGQGLRLIYYSQIVNDFQKGDIAEGYSVSREKKESFPLTVTSAQKNPTAFYLCASSIGGARVPLAKNIQYFGAGTRLSVL.

The chain has TRBV19 and TRBJ1-1, with a possible D match to TRBD1 (6 bases). Trimming took 3 bases from V and 2 from J, leaving 10 bases between them. CDR3 length: 14 amino acids. Germline V gene lookup returns CDR1 LNHDA and CDR2 SQIVND (reference sequence). CDR3 coding DNA: TGTGCCAGTAGTATGAGACAGGCCAACACTGAAGCTTTCTTT. This codes for CASSMRQANTEAFF.

This clone was seen only a few times. V and J are TRBV27 and TRBJ1-5; possible D gene TRBD1, 6 bases. Germline V CDR1 and CDR2: MNHEY, SMNVEV (reference sequence). V lost 5 bases, J lost 4 bases, and 12 bases lay in between. The CDR3 is 14 amino acids. In nucleotides, the CDR3 is TGTGCCAGCAGTCCGGACAGAAATAATCAGCCCCAGCATTTT. As protein: CASSPDRNNQPQHF.

This clone was counted a single time. The gene calls are TRBV9 and TRBJ2-3, with 10 positions matching TRBD1. Germline V gene data show CDR1 as SGDLS and CDR2 as YYNGEE. This CDR3 region has 15 residues. V was clipped by 3 bases and J by 3 bases; unmatched bases: 4. Written as DNA, the CDR3 is TGTGCCAGCAGCGAGGACAGGGGGAGGACAGATACGCAGTATTTT. It is translated as CASSEDRGRTDTQYF. Drawing the rest from reference TRBV9 and TRBJ2-3, the complete variable domain is DSGVTQTPKHLITATGQRVTLRCSPRSGDLSVYWYQQSLDQGLQFLIQYYNGEERAKGNILERFSAQQFPDLHSELNLSSLELGDSALYFCASSEDRGRTDTQYFGPGTRLTVL.

The CDR3: CASSQEGRQGYGAFF. CDR3 sequence (DNA): TGCGCCAGCAGCCAAGAAGGGCGACAGGGTTATGGCGCTTTCTTT. The chain links TRBV4-1 to TRBJ1-1, with TRBD1 matching 7 bases. J was trimmed by 11 bases and V by 0 bases; bases with no gene match: 12. CDR1 and CDR2 (germline): MGHRA, YSYEKL. This CDR3 has 15 amino acids.

The chain employs TRBV4-1 and TRBJ1-5; TRBD1 is a possible D gene (5 bases). CDR3 size: 16 residues. CDR1 and CDR2 (germline): MGHRA, YSYEKL. Trimming took 1 base from V and 2 from J, leaving 12 bases between them. The CDR3 nucleotides are TGCGCCAGCAGCCAAGTGTGGCGAGGGGGCAATCAGCCCCAGCATTTT. It codes for CASSQVWRGGNQPQHF.

The chain employs TRBV15 and TRBJ2-7; D is uncertain. Germline CDR1 and CDR2: LNHNV and YYDKDF (reference sequence). Deletions cut 0 bases from V and 5 bases from J, with 5 bases between. The CDR3 loop spans 12 amino acids. DNA of the CDR3: TGTGCCACCAGCAGAGACTGGGACGAGCAGTACTTC. Its translation is CATSRDWDEQYF.

The chain recombines TRBV6-1 with TRBJ1-2, with TRBD1 matching 11 bases. The CDR3 has 16 residues. Trimming at V came to 1 base and at J to 8 bases, leaving 9 bases not matched to a gene. Looked up from germline, CDR1 is MNHNS and CDR2 is SASEGT. DNA of the CDR3: TGTGCCAGCAGTGAAGAGATAGGACAGGGGGCGGGCGGCTACACCTTC. Translated: CASSEEIGQGAGGYTF.

This clone was picked up a small number of times. This chain uses TRBV4-1 with TRBJ1-6; tentative D call: TRBD1 (5 bases). The V gene's germline CDR1 is MGHRA and CDR2 YSYEKL. V was clipped by 5 bases and J by 7 bases, with 18 bases between them. The CDR3 is made up of 16 amino acids. CDR3: CASSERGQGRNSPLHF. DNA of the CDR3: TGCGCCAGCAGCGAACGTGGGCAGGGAAGGAATTCACCCCTCCACTTT.

This clone was seen more than once but under ten times. The gene calls are TRBV7-3 and TRBJ1-2, with D perhaps matching TRBD1 (5 bases). Trimming left V 2 bases short and J 4 bases short, with 11 bases between. Germline V gives CDR1 SGHTA, CDR2 FQGTGA. The CDR3 contains 14 residues. CDR3 nucleotides: TGTGCCAGCAGCTTAGGCCAGGGAGGCTATGGCTACACCTTC. Translated: CASSLGQGGYGYTF.

The chain uses TRBV9 and TRBJ2-1, with D possibly being TRBD1 (6 bases). The CDR3 spans 15 residues. Trimming shortened V by 4 bases and J by 4 bases, and 15 bases separated the two germline ends. From germline, CDR1 is SGDLS and CDR2 YYNGEE. Here the CDR3 DNA reads TGTGCCAGCAGCTTAACAGGGACAACATACAATGAGCAGTTCTTC. Amino acids: CASSLTGTTYNEQFF.

Worth noting for this clone: It is unclear where the CDR3 begins or ends on the DNA, so no DNA is shown, and the CDR3 is as TCRdb lists it. The rearrangement uses TRBV19 and TRBJ2-7; whether TRBD2, the table's D call, matches the DNA was not checked. The CDR3 is 15 residues long, ends included. Looked up from germline, CDR1 is LNHDA and CDR2 is SQIVND (reference sequence). The CDR3 sequence: CASSSGLAGLYEQYF.

The chain is built from TRBV7-9 and TRBJ2-2; no definite D call. V lost 4 bases to trimming and J lost 5 bases, with 5 bases between them. CDR1 and CDR2 (germline): SEHNR, FQNEAQ (reference sequence). The CDR3 runs to 12 residues. CDR3 loop: CASSYSTGELFF. In DNA form, the CDR3 reads TGTGCCAGCAGCTATTCTACCGGGGAGCTGTTTTTT. The full variable domain, completed using reference TRBV7-9 and TRBJ2-2, is DTGVSQNPRHKITKRGQNVTFRCDPISEHNRLYWYRQTLGQGPEFLTYFQNEAQLEKSRLLSDRFSAERPKGSFSTLEIQRTEQGDSAMYLCASSYSTGELFFGEGSRLTVL.